The TCR beta chain described here comes from a study of cytomegalovirus exposure and HLA in healthy donors. The germline gives CDR1 SEHNR, CDR2 FQNEAQ (reference sequence). CDR3 length equals 17 residues. V was clipped by 5 bases and J by 2 bases, with 21 bases between them. A multiplex PCR was run with 60 Vbeta primers and 13 Jbeta primers. TCRdb keeps only in-frame clones here, not all; method: immunoSEQ multiplex PCR. Of approximately 110,000 clones in the sample, 76% were seen once. Sample: PBMCs. The clonotype originates from a man aged 35-49 years in good health and CMV-seropositive. V gene TRBV7-9 combines with J gene TRBJ2-5; D possibly corresponds to TRBD2 (5 bases). The CDR3 region has the DNA TGTGCCAGCAGCCGGTTAGCGCAGCTAGGTCAACAAGAGACCCAGTACTTC. Protein sequence: CASSRLAQLGQQETQYF.